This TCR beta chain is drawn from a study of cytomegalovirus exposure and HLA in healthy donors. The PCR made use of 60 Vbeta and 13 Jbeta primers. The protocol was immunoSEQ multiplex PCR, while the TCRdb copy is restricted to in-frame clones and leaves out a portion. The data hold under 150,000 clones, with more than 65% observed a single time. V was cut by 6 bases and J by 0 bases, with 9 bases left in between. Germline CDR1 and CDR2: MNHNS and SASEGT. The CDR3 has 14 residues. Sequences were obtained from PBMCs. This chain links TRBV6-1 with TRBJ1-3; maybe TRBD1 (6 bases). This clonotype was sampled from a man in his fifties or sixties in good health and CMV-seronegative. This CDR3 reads CASRTGSSGNTIYF. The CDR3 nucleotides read TGTGCCAGCAGGACAGGAAGCTCTGGAAACACCATATATTTT.